Listed below are T cell receptor beta chains from one sample, sequenced in a study of blood T cell repertoires in COVID-19. Only in-frame clones appear in the TCRdb table, and some are missing; sequencing was by immunoSEQ multiplex PCR. This table holds 40,000 or so clones, more than 80% found once. Sequenced material: peripheral blood. Receptors originate from a man in his 60s with acute or convalescent COVID-19. Each CDR3 is given with its conserved first and last residue. The order of the fields is clone size, V gene, D gene, J gene, CDR3 protein, CDR3 DNA. The D gene is left open where the match is weak. Size values are once, few and many counts, or a class for expanded clones, and some rows have none.

clone_size: NA
v_call: TRBV10-1
d_call: NA
j_call: TRBJ2-1
cdr3_aa: CASSNRVKQFF
cdr3_nt: TGCGCCAGCAGTAACAGGGTAAAGCAGTTCTTC

clone_size: NA
v_call: TRBV5-4
d_call: TRBD2
j_call: TRBJ2-7
cdr3_aa: CASSAGLAGIHEQYF
cdr3_nt: TGTGCCAGCAGCGCGGGACTAGCGGGAATCCACGAGCAGTACTTC

clone_size: NA
v_call: TRBV7-3
d_call: TRBD1
j_call: TRBJ2-7
cdr3_aa: CASSLQGGPGYEQYF
cdr3_nt: TGTGCCAGCAGCTTACAAGGGGGCCCAGGGTACGAGCAGTACTTC

clone_size: NA
v_call: TRBV7-9
d_call: NA
j_call: TRBJ1-1
cdr3_aa: CASSPEGVRGGEAFF
cdr3_nt: TGTGCCAGCAGCCCAGAAGGCGTTAGGGGGGGTGAAGCTTTCTTT

clone_size: NA
v_call: TRBV3-1/TRBV3-2
d_call: NA
j_call: TRBJ2-2
cdr3_aa: CASSQAVTGELFF
cdr3_nt: TGTGCCAGCAGCCAGGCGGTCACCGGGGAGCTGTTTTTT

clone_size: NA
v_call: TRBV7-3
d_call: NA
j_call: TRBJ2-6
cdr3_aa: CASSLTAVKQGSSGANVLTF
cdr3_nt: TGTGCCAGCAGCTTAACGGCGGTAAAGCAGGGGAGCTCTGGGGCCAACGTCCTGACTTTC

clone_size: few
v_call: TRBV5-8
d_call: NA
j_call: TRBJ2-1
cdr3_aa: CASSSGLGVGEQFF
cdr3_nt: TGTGCCAGCAGCTCCGGACTTGGAGTGGGTGAGCAGTTCTTC

clone_size: NA
v_call: TRBV29-1
d_call: TRBD2
j_call: TRBJ2-2
cdr3_aa: CSVRLAVGELFF
cdr3_nt: TGCAGCGTCCGGCTAGCGGTCGGGGAGCTGTTTTTT

clone_size: NA
v_call: TRBV9
d_call: TRBD1
j_call: TRBJ1-5
cdr3_aa: CASSVGDREDQPQHF
cdr3_nt: TGTGCCAGCAGCGTAGGGGACAGGGAAGATCAGCCCCAGCATTTT

clone_size: NA
v_call: TRBV28
d_call: NA
j_call: TRBJ1-1
cdr3_aa: CASRTGMNTEAFF
cdr3_nt: TGTGCCAGCAGGACAGGTATGAACACTGAAGCTTTCTTT

clone_size: once
v_call: TRBV2
d_call: NA
j_call: TRBJ2-6
cdr3_aa: CASSDARSGANVLTF
cdr3_nt: TGTGCCAGCAGTGATGCGCGGTCTGGGGCCAACGTCCTGACTTTC

clone_size: NA
v_call: TRBV19
d_call: NA
j_call: TRBJ1-5
cdr3_aa: CASSRTADQPQHF
cdr3_nt: TGTGCCAGTAGTAGGACAGCCGATCAGCCCCAGCATTTT

clone_size: NA
v_call: TRBV2
d_call: TRBD1
j_call: TRBJ1-6
cdr3_aa: CASTQGAGSPLHF
cdr3_nt: TGTGCCAGCACCCAGGGGGCGGGTTCACCCCTCCACTTT

clone_size: once
v_call: TRBV5-4
d_call: TRBD2
j_call: TRBJ2-5
cdr3_aa: CASSSGLQGTSGSQTQYF
cdr3_nt: TGTGCCAGCAGCTCGGGACTACAGGGGACTAGCGGGTCTCAGACCCAGTACTTC